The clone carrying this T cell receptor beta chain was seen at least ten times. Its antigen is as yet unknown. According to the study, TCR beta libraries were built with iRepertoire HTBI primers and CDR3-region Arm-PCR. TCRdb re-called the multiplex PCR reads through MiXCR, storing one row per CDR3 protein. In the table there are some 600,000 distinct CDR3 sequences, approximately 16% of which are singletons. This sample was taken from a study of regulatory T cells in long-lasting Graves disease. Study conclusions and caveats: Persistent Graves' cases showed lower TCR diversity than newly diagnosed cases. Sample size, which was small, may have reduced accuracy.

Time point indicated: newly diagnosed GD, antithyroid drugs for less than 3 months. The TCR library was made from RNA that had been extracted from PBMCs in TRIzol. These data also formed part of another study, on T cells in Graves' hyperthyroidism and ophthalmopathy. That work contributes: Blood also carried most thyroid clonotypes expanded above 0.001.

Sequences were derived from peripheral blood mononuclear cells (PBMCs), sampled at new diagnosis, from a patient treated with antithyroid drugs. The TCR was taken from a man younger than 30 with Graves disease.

This chain's CDR3 is CASSYLAGVFNEQYF. CDR3 DNA: TGTGCCAGCAGTTACTTAGCGGGAGTCTTTAACGAGCAGTACTTC. The chain links TRBV6-2 or TRBV6-3 to TRBJ2-7; the match to TRBD2 covers 9 bases. The CDR3 contains 15 residues. The germline gives CDR1 MNHEY, CDR2 SVGEGT. The ends lost 1 base at V and 5 bases at J; junction bases unmatched: 6.